The 30 T cell receptor beta chains below come from one sample, sequenced in a study of T cell responses to AZD1222 COVID-19 vaccine. Assay used: immunoSEQ multiplex PCR; TCRdb lists only in-frame clones, some missing. The table shows fewer than 200,000 clones, with about 91% occurring only once. The sample in question was peripheral blood, obtained 28 days after the second AZD1222 dose. The receptor set was obtained from an adult who received the AZD1222 COVID-19 vaccine.

This chain joins TRBV30 and TRBJ1-2; D possibly corresponds to TRBD1 (5 bases). CDR1 GTSNPN and CDR2 SVGIG come from the germline V gene (reference sequence). CDR3 size: 15 residues. V dropped 0 bases and J dropped 8 bases, with 19 bases sitting between them. The CDR3 nucleotides are TGTGCCTGGAGTGTACGACAGCGAATCCTATACGGCTACACCTTC. Translation gives CAWSVRQRILYGYTF.

The rearrangement uses TRBV5-1 and TRBJ2-5; 10 bases agree with TRBD2. With V trimmed by 9 bases and J by 2 bases, 10 bases remained unmatched. Germline V CDR1 and CDR2: SGHRS, YFSETQ. This CDR3 spans 15 amino acids. DNA for the CDR3: TGCGCCACCACTAGAGCGGGGGGGCAGCAAGAGACCCAGTACTTC. Translated, it gives CATTRAGGQQETQYF. The complete variable domain, with remaining parts taken from reference TRBV5-1 and TRBJ2-5, reads KAGVTQTPRYLIKTRGQQVTLSCSPISGHRSVSWYQQTPGQGLQFLFEYFSETQRNKGNFPGRFSGRQFSNSRSEMNVSTLELGDSALYLCATTRAGGQQETQYFGPGTRLLVL.

This chain uses TRBV6-1 with TRBJ2-7, with a weak D call TRBD1 (5 bases). The CDR3 totals 13 residues. CDR1 is MNHNS, CDR2 SASEGT, per germline. Trimming removed 3 bases from V and 6 bases from J, with 12 bases in between. This CDR3 is CASSDVGRGEQYF. The CDR3 coding sequence is TGTGCCAGCAGTGATGTGGGAAGGGGCGAGCAGTACTTC.

The count of this clone is one. The junction and the germline gene differ at one end; a read error may be behind it. The chain combines TRBV6-1 with TRBJ2-7; 7 bases match TRBD2. CDR1 is MNHNS, CDR2 SASEGT, per germline. The CDR3 sequence is 11 residues long. The CDR3 loop reads CASSEREVGNF. The DNA of the CDR3 is TGTGCCAGCAGTGAACGGGAGGTAGGGAACTTC.

V usage is TRBV3-1 (or the pseudogene TRBV3-2) and J usage is TRBJ2-1; D unclear. Germline V lookup: CDR1 LGHDT, CDR2 YNNKEL (reference sequence). This CDR3 comprises 13 residues. V shed 0 bases and J shed 7 bases, with 7 bases lying between them. In DNA form, the CDR3 reads TGTGCCAGCAGCCAAGATTGGGGAAATGAGCAGTTCTTC. Its protein product is CASSQDWGNEQFF.

The genes are TRBV6-6 and TRBJ1-1; D is unresolved. Germline V CDR1 and CDR2: MNHNY, SVGAGI (reference sequence). This CDR3 comprises 11 residues. Deletions cut 7 bases from V and 5 bases from J, with 8 bases between. Here the CDR3 reads CASTETTEAFF. The CDR3 DNA reads TGTGCCAGCACCGAGACGACTGAAGCTTTCTTT.

V usage is TRBV6-6 and J usage is TRBJ1-6, with D maybe TRBD1 (6 bases). The CDR3 contains 15 residues. Germline CDR1 MNHNY, CDR2 SVGAGI (reference sequence). Trimming took 0 bases from V and 14 from J, leaving 17 bases between them. In DNA, the CDR3 is TGTGCCAGCAGTTACTCGACAGCCAGGGGCTCATCCCTCCACTTT. Protein sequence: CASSYSTARGSSLHF.

This chain links TRBV10-3 with TRBJ2-5, with 8 bases fitting TRBD1. V lost 6 bases, J lost 2 bases, and 11 bases stayed unmatched. Germline values: CDR1 ENHRY, CDR2 SYGVKD. There are 16 residues in the CDR3. The CDR3 protein is CAIRADQGTGQETQYF. The CDR3 DNA is TGTGCCATCAGGGCTGATCAGGGGACAGGACAAGAGACCCAGTACTTC.

The chain uses TRBV5-1 and TRBJ2-3, with 8 bases lining up with TRBD2. CDR1 is SGHRS and CDR2 is YFSETQ in the germline V gene. CDR3 length: 17 residues. Trimming took 3 bases from V and 0 from J; bases not matched to a gene: 9. For the CDR3, the DNA is TGCGCCAGCAGCTCTGGAATTGCGGGGGGCAGCACAGATACGCAGTATTTT. This sequence encodes CASSSGIAGGSTDTQYF.

The J gene is TRBJ1-4, the V gene TRBV12-2; the table's D call, TRBD1, was not checked against the DNA. TRBV12-2 is assigned pseudogene status. The CDR3 consists of 15 residues. For the CDR3, the DNA is TGTGCAAGTCGCTTAGCTTACAGCCTTAATGAAAAACTGTTTTTT. Its protein is CASRLAYSLNEKLFF.

CDR3 residues: CASRQTGDSGNTIYF. The CDR3 DNA follows: TGTGCCAGCAGACAGACAGGGGACTCTGGAAACACCATATATTTT. This rearrangement joins TRBV6-6 to TRBJ1-3; 8 bases align to TRBD1. V lost 6 bases to trimming and J lost 0 bases; unmatched junction nucleotides: 4. The CDR3 sequence is 15 residues long. Germline V gene lookup returns CDR1 MNHNY and CDR2 SVGAGI (reference sequence).

The rearrangement joins TRBV27 to TRBJ2-2; D is perhaps TRBD2 (7 bases). V was shortened by 8 bases and J by 1 base, with 11 bases between the two germline ends. The germline CDR1 and CDR2 sequences are MNHEY and SMNVEV (reference sequence). The CDR3 loop spans 14 amino acids. The DNA for the CDR3 is TGTGCCAGCGGGGGGGGCGGGAACACCGGGGAGCTGTTTTTT. This sequence encodes CASGGGGNTGELFF.

The chain uses TRBV6-5 and TRBJ2-7, with TRBD1 identical over 7 bases. The trim removed 2 bases at V and 1 base at J, leaving 8 bases unmatched. The CDR3 runs 16 residues. Germline V CDR1 and CDR2: MNHEY, SVGAGI. In nucleotides, the CDR3 is TGTGCCAGCAGTTACCAAACAGGGGTGGAGTCCTACGAGCAGTACTTC. Translated, it gives CASSYQTGVESYEQYF.

V is TRBV3-1 (or the pseudogene TRBV3-2) and J is TRBJ2-7, with 13 positions matching TRBD2. This CDR3 contains 16 residues. The trim removed 4 bases at V and 4 bases at J, leaving 7 bases unmatched. From germline, CDR1 is LGHDT and CDR2 YNNKEL (reference sequence). The CDR3 here is CASSRQLAGGPYEQYF. For the CDR3, the DNA is TGTGCCAGCAGCCGCCAACTAGCGGGGGGGCCTTACGAGCAGTACTTC.

The chain has TRBV4-2 and TRBJ2-7, with no clear D. The germline V gene encodes CDR1 LGHNA and CDR2 YNFKEQ. CDR3 length equals 14 residues. Trimming removed 2 bases from V and 5 bases from J, with 13 bases in between. The CDR3 DNA reads TGTGCCAGCAGCCAAAACCGGGCCTTTGACGAGCAGTACTTC. Its translation is CASSQNRAFDEQYF.

This chain links TRBV27 with TRBJ2-1, with 12 positions matching TRBD2. V was pared by 6 bases and J by 8 bases, with 11 bases of the junction left unmatched. The germline gives CDR1 MNHEY, CDR2 SMNVEV (reference sequence). This CDR3 is 16 amino acids long. CDR3: CASRVSSGGARYEQFF. The CDR3 nucleotides are TGTGCCAGCAGAGTATCTAGCGGGGGGGCCCGGTATGAGCAGTTCTTC.

V usage is TRBV4-2 and J usage is TRBJ2-3; TRBD1 or TRBD2 may be the D gene (5 bases each). Trimming left V 4 bases short and J 2 bases short, with 22 bases between. The CDR3 runs to 18 residues. CDR1 is LGHNA and CDR2 is YNFKEQ in the germline V gene. The CDR3 region has the DNA TGTGCCAGCAGCCGAGAGCTCCGGGACGGAGGTTTCACAGATACGCAGTATTTT. It codes for CASSRELRDGGFTDTQYF.

V is TRBV7-2 and J is TRBJ1-4; 10 bases are a match to TRBD1. The germline CDR1 and CDR2 sequences are SGHTA and FQGNSA. CDR3 length: 18 residues. V shed 5 bases and J 3 bases; nucleotides not matched to a gene: 12. CDR3 DNA sequence: TGTGCCAGCAGCCGCCACATGACAGGGGGCGCGCCTAATGAAAAACTGTTTTTT. This encodes CASSRHMTGGAPNEKLFF.

This clone occurred once. The CDR3 reads CASSGLKTRTGTNYGYTF. The CDR3 DNA reads as TGTGCCAGCAGTGGCCTAAAGACTAGGACAGGGACCAACTATGGCTACACCTTC. The chain combines TRBV25-1 with TRBJ1-2; 8 bases are shared with TRBD1. CDR3 length: 18 amino acids. V shed 4 bases, J shed 2 bases, and the junction held 15 bases outside the gene matches. Germline assignment: CDR1 MGHDK and CDR2 SYGVNS.

The chain employs TRBV3-1 (or the pseudogene TRBV3-2) and TRBJ1-2, with D uncertain. Germline lookup yields CDR1 LGHDT and CDR2 YNNKEL (reference sequence). V was clipped by 0 bases and J by 8 bases, with 13 bases between them. The CDR3 is made up of 14 amino acids. CDR3 residues: CASSQEDPERGYTF. CDR3 nucleotides: TGTGCCAGCAGCCAAGAGGATCCAGAAAGGGGCTACACCTTC.

The chain recombines TRBV9 with TRBJ1-4; D possibly corresponds to TRBD1 (5 bases). Germline lookup yields CDR1 SGDLS and CDR2 YYNGEE. V lost 3 bases to trimming and J lost 4 bases, with 13 bases between them. The CDR3 totals 15 residues. This CDR3 reads CASSAGGTGNEKLFF. The CDR3 region has the DNA TGTGCCAGCAGCGCCGGAGGGACCGGTAATGAAAAACTGTTTTTT. The whole variable domain, remainder taken from reference TRBV9 and TRBJ1-4, is DSGVTQTPKHLITATGQRVTLRCSPRSGDLSVYWYQQSLDQGLQFLIQYYNGEERAKGNILERFSAQQFPDLHSELNLSSLELGDSALYFCASSAGGTGNEKLFFGSGTQLSVL.

This clone was recorded a few times. The chain uses TRBV7-3 and TRBJ2-7, with 8 bases lining up with TRBD2. This CDR3 region has 18 residues. V lost 4 bases to trimming and J lost 1 base; unmatched junction nucleotides: 15. The germline V gene has CDR1 SGHTA and CDR2 FQGTGA. The CDR3 DNA reads as TGTGCCAGCAGCTCTCTCGGCGAGCGGGGGCCCATTTCCTACGAGCAGTACTTC. Translating it yields CASSSLGERGPISYEQYF.

This rearrangement joins TRBV5-1 to TRBJ1-2; TRBD1 matches 9 bases. After removal of 0 bases from V and 7 bases from J, the junction contained 4 bases not matched to a gene. Germline V gives CDR1 SGHRS, CDR2 YFSETQ. The CDR3 has 14 residues. The CDR3 nucleotides are TGCGCCAGCAGCTTGGGGGACAGGGCGAGTGGCTACACCTTC. Its translation: CASSLGDRASGYTF.

The chain employs TRBV7-3 and TRBJ2-3; 8 nucleotides line up with TRBD2. V shed 5 bases, J shed 3 bases, and the junction held 10 bases outside the gene matches. The CDR3 extends over 16 amino acids. Germline CDR1 SGHTA, CDR2 FQGTGA. CDR3 DNA: TGTGCCAGCAGCCCGGCCGGGGGGGCTGGTACAGATACGCAGTATTTT. Translated: CASSPAGGAGTDTQYF.

V usage is TRBV10-3 and J usage is TRBJ1-5; D is unclear. This CDR3 is built from 14 residues. Germline lookup yields CDR1 ENHRY and CDR2 SYGVKD. V was pared by 4 bases and J by 9 bases, with 16 bases between. This CDR3 is CAISAEGGLSPQHF. The CDR3 DNA reads as TGTGCCATCAGTGCCGAGGGAGGGCTCTCGCCCCAGCATTTT.

This chain uses TRBV6-2 or TRBV6-3 with TRBJ2-7; D not certain. CDR3 size: 11 residues. The ends were cut back, 6 bases at V and 3 bases at J, with 6 bases in the middle. Germline values: CDR1 MNHEY, CDR2 SVGEGT. This CDR3 reads CASSRHYEQYF. CDR3 bases: TGTGCCAGCAGCCGCCACTACGAGCAGTACTTC.

In this sample, this clone turned up once. The CDR3 sequence is CASKWSAVVYNEQFF. CDR3 nucleotide sequence: TGTGCCAGTAAATGGAGCGCGGTTGTTTACAATGAGCAGTTCTTC. The chain is built from TRBV19 and TRBJ2-1; unclear D gene. CDR1 is LNHDA, CDR2 SQIVND, per germline (reference sequence). V was cut by 7 bases and J by 4 bases, with 17 bases left in between. The CDR3 sequence is 15 residues long. The full variable domain, in which reference TRBV19 and TRBJ2-1 provide the parts outside the CDR3, is DGGITQSPKYLFRKEGQNVTLSCEQNLNHDAMYWYRQDPGQGLRLIYYSQIVNDFQKGDIAEGYSVSREKKESFPLTVTSAQKNPTAFYLCASKWSAVVYNEQFFGPGTRLTVL.

The rearrangement links TRBV7-9 to TRBJ2-3, with a possible D match to TRBD2 (6 bases). CDR1 SEHNR and CDR2 FQNEAQ come from the germline V gene (reference sequence). Trimming stripped 3 bases from V and 4 bases from J, with 14 bases between. CDR3 length equals 15 residues. CDR3 protein: CASSFRGGDADTQYF. The CDR3 DNA follows: TGTGCCAGCAGCTTCCGGGGCGGGGACGCAGATACGCAGTATTTT.

The chain carries TRBV9 and TRBJ2-7; 8 bases match TRBD1. V gave up 0 bases and J gave up 7 bases; unmatched junction bases: 9. The CDR3 is 15 amino acids. Germline-derived CDR1 and CDR2 are SGDLS and YYNGEE. The CDR3 DNA sequence: TGTGCCAGCAGCGTAGCTACAGGGGGGACGGCAGAGCAGTACTTC. Its translation: CASSVATGGTAEQYF.

This clone has a single count. The chain links TRBV30 to TRBJ1-1; TRBD1 matches at 8 bases. Trimming cost V 3 bases and J 4 bases; bases outside gene matches: 7. The CDR3 has 14 residues. Germline CDR1 is GTSNPN and CDR2 is SVGIG (reference sequence). CDR3 region: CAWREQGVLTEAFF. For the CDR3, the DNA is TGTGCCTGGAGGGAACAGGGGGTTCTCACTGAAGCTTTCTTT.